These T cell receptor beta chains were read from a single sample in a study of blood T cell repertoires in COVID-19. Some clones are missing from TCRdb's copy, which holds only in-frame ones; the method was immunoSEQ multiplex PCR. The repertoire consists of roughly 170,000 clones, with under 90% occurring once and the leading ten covering 18%. Source material: PBMCs or T cells enriched from blood (not recorded which). The receptors originated from a man between 60 and 70 years old who had recovered from COVID-19. Both conserved end residues are part of each CDR3. A D gene is named only where the DNA matches it firmly. Clone size is given for some rows only: seen once, a few or many times, or a class if the clone is expanded.

-	TRBD1	TRBV14	TRBJ1-1	CASSKRRGTVNTEAFF	TGTGCCAGCAGCAAACGGAGGGGGACAGTGAACACTGAAGCTTTCTTT
-	TRBD1	TRBV29-1	TRBJ1-1	CSVDSDRGDTEAFF	TGCAGCGTAGACTCGGACAGGGGAGACACTGAAGCTTTCTTT
-	TRBD2	TRBV18	TRBJ2-7	CASSRLAGEDEQYF	TGTGCCAGCTCGAGGCTAGCGGGAGAGGACGAGCAGTACTTC
-	TRBD2	TRBV13	TRBJ2-1	CASSRVLAGINEQFF	TGTGCCAGCAGCCGAGTCCTAGCGGGGATAAATGAGCAGTTCTTC
-	-	TRBV6-1	TRBJ2-7	CASSEYNIGQNPYEQYF	TGTGCCAGCAGTGAATATAATATTGGACAGAACCCCTACGAGCAGTACTTC
-	TRBD2	TRBV28	TRBJ2-3	CASSLLNGGRESTDTQYF	TGTGCCAGCAGTTTATTGAACGGCGGGAGGGAGAGCACAGATACGCAGTATTTT
-	TRBD1	TRBV5-5	TRBJ1-4	CASSPGGTESFNEKLFF	TGTGCCAGCAGCCCTGGGGGGACAGAGTCTTTTAATGAAAAACTGTTTTTT
-	TRBD1	TRBV7-3	TRBJ1-1	CASRHNRGERNTEAFF	TGTGCCAGCAGGCATAACAGGGGAGAGAGGAACACTGAAGCTTTCTTT
-	TRBD2	TRBV3-1/TRBV3-2	TRBJ2-5	CASSQRTSGLQETQYF	TGTGCCAGCAGCCAAAGGACTAGCGGGCTCCAAGAGACCCAGTACTTC
-	TRBD1	TRBV4-2	TRBJ1-3	CASSRGDRATGNTIYF	TGTGCCAGCAGCCGAGGGGACAGGGCCACCGGAAACACCATATATTTT
-	-	TRBV13	TRBJ1-2	CASSSLGGAERSYGYTF	TGTGCCAGCAGCTCCTTGGGGGGGGCCGAACGTAGCTATGGCTACACCTTC
-	TRBD1	TRBV29-1	TRBJ2-5	CSGRDRVQETQYF	TGCAGCGGCCGGGACAGGGTCCAAGAGACCCAGTACTTC
-	-	TRBV28	TRBJ1-5	CASSPDSSNQPQHF	TGTGCCAGCAGTCCGGACAGTAGCAATCAGCCCCAGCATTTT
-	-	TRBV10-2	TRBJ1-6	CASSESSGVNNSPLHF	TGCGCCAGCAGTGAGTCGTCCGGGGTAAATAATTCACCCCTCCACTTT
-	-	TRBV19	TRBJ1-1	CASSIRVMNTEAFF	TGTGCCAGTAGTATACGGGTCATGAACACTGAAGCTTTCTTT
-	TRBD2	TRBV5-1	TRBJ2-3	CASSLETSGSTDTQYF	TGCGCCAGCAGCTTGGAGACTAGCGGAAGCACAGATACGCAGTATTTT
-	-	TRBV29-1	TRBJ1-2	CSGQQGGYGYTF	TGCAGCGGCCAACAGGGCGGCTATGGCTACACCTTC
few	TRBD2	TRBV2	TRBJ2-3	CASRQRSGGSTDTQYF	TGTGCCAGCAGGCAGCGTAGCGGGGGGAGCACAGATACGCAGTATTTT
-	-	TRBV5-1	TRBJ2-7	CASSLMPGVSSYEQYF	TGCGCCAGCAGCTTAATGCCAGGGGTAAGCTCCTACGAGCAGTACTTC
few	-	TRBV30	TRBJ2-7	CALSPGGYEQYF	TGTGCCTTGAGTCCCGGGGGTTACGAGCAGTACTTC
once	TRBD2	TRBV2	TRBJ2-5	CASRLGGGQTQYF	TGTGCCAGCAGGCTTGGGGGAGGGCAGACCCAGTACTTC
-	-	TRBV7-9	TRBJ1-3	CASRRNSGTGSGNTIYF	TGTGCCAGCAGGAGAAACTCCGGGACTGGCTCTGGAAACACCATATATTTT
-	TRBD1	TRBV10-3	TRBJ1-1	CAITRTGGNTEAFF	TGTGCCATTACCCGGACAGGGGGGAACACTGAAGCTTTCTTT
-	TRBD1	TRBV5-8	TRBJ2-7	CASSSPGQSYEQYF	TGTGCCAGCAGCTCGCCGGGACAGTCCTACGAGCAGTACTTC
-	-	TRBV7-2	TRBJ1-1	CASSLVLQNTEAFF	TGTGCCAGCAGCTTAGTGTTACAAAACACTGAAGCTTTCTTT
-	TRBD1	TRBV25-1	TRBJ2-5	CASSDRQGLATQYF	TGTGCCAGCAGTGACCGACAGGGGTTGGCGACCCAGTACTTC
-	-	TRBV5-1	TRBJ2-7	CASSLPRGGGPDEQYF	TGCGCCAGCAGCCTTCCCCGAGGGGGAGGGCCGGACGAGCAGTACTTC
once	-	TRBV19	TRBJ2-3	CASSIALGVETDTQYF	TGTGCCAGTAGTATCGCTCTCGGGGTTGAAACAGATACGCAGTATTTT
-	TRBD1	TRBV30	TRBJ1-2	CAWSFRDREGYTF	TGTGCCTGGAGCTTTAGGGACAGGGAAGGCTACACCTTC
-	TRBD2	TRBV28	TRBJ2-1	CASSRERDPLNEQFF	TGTGCCAGCAGTCGCGAGCGGGATCCCCTCAATGAGCAGTTCTTC